This T cell receptor beta chain was observed in a study of T-cell memory formation after mild COVID-19. Study-wide background: Most TCR clusters belonged to a single donor. General study points: The appearance of some responding clones in pre-infection memory suggested that cross-reactive memory joined. Mainly in CM and EM were contracting CD4+ clones; CD8+ were in EMRA. From day 15 to 85, contracting clones were balanced between CD4 and CD8, whereas later expanders leaned toward CD4+.

V was pared by 6 bases and J by 4 bases, with 12 bases between. CDR3 length equals 13 residues. This clonotype has a handful of counts. Its specificity is not known. TCRdb re-derived calls from the 5' RACE reads in MiXCR, one entry per CDR3 protein. The sample includes about 290,000 distinct CDR3 sequences, about a sixth of them seen just once. This sequence joins TRBV12-3 or TRBV12-4 and TRBJ1-2; tentative D call: TRBD1 (6 bases). Sequenced: PBMCs or a T cell subset sorted from them (not recorded which). The TCR sequence derives from a young man who had mild COVID-19 (a few samples of this study predate the infection). Cell type and time point are not known. The CDR3 coding sequence is TGTGCCAGCAGCACAGGGAGAGGCTATGGCTACACCTTC. Translated, it gives CASSTGRGYGYTF.